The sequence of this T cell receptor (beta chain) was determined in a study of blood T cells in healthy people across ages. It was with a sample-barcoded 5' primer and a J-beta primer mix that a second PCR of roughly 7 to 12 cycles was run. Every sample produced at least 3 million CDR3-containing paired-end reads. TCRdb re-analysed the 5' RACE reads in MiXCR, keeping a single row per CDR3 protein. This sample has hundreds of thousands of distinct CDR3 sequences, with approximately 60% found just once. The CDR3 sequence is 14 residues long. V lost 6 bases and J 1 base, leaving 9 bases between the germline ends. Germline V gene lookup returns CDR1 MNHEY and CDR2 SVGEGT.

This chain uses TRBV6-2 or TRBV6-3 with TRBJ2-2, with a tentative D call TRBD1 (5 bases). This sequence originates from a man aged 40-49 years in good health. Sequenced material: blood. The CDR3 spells CASRNRKNTGELFF. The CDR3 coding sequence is TGTGCCAGCAGAAACAGGAAGAACACCGGGGAGCTGTTTTTT.